This is a list of T cell receptor beta chains from one sample in a study of blood T cell repertoires in COVID-19. Sequencing used immunoSEQ multiplex PCR; TCRdb keeps in-frame clones, though not all of them. The sample lists some 220,000 clones, about 83% occurring once. The sequenced sample consisted of peripheral blood. The receptors were sampled from a human donor in a cohort sampled during active COVID-19. CDR3s include the opening cysteine and the closing phenylalanine or tryptophan. Each record gives: V gene, D gene, J gene, clone size, CDR3 DNA, CDR3 protein. D genes are given only for firm matches. Part of the rows lack a size; the others show once, few, many or a class for expanded clones.

TRBV11-2,.,TRBJ2-1,.,TGTGCCAGCAGCCCCCGGCTAGCTGGGGTGTACAATGAGCAGTTCTTC,CASSPRLAGVYNEQFF
TRBV7-2,.,TRBJ2-2,.,TGTGCCAGCAGCTTAGGAGTGTACTCGGGGGAGCTGTTTTTT,CASSLGVYSGELFF
TRBV4-1,.,TRBJ2-3,.,TGCGCCTCTCGCGGGGACCCAGCTACGCAGTATTTT,CASRGDPATQYF
TRBV2,TRBD1,TRBJ1-2,many,TGTGCCAGCAGGAACACCGGGACAGGGGGTTATGGCTACACCTTC,CASRNTGTGGYGYTF
TRBV19,.,TRBJ1-2,once,TGTGCCAGTAGTACGCTGATGGAGTCTCGGAGTGTAATACCATCCGGCTACACCTTC,CASSTLMESRSVIPSGYTF
TRBV5-4,TRBD2,TRBJ2-3,.,TGTGCCAGCAGCTTAAGCGGGGAAAGCACAGATACGCAGTATTTT,CASSLSGESTDTQYF
TRBV11-2,TRBD1,TRBJ1-2,.,TGTGCCAGCAACCACCCCCGGGACAGCGTCTATGGCTACACCTTC,CASNHPRDSVYGYTF
TRBV3-1/TRBV3-2,TRBD1,TRBJ2-2,once,TGTGCCAGCAGAAGAGCCGGGACAGGGAACACCGGGGAGCTGTTTTTT,CASRRAGTGNTGELFF
TRBV19,TRBD1,TRBJ2-1,.,TGTGCCAGTAGTATAGGATCGAAAAGAGGACAGGGCTTCGATGAGCAGTTCTTC,CASSIGSKRGQGFDEQFF
TRBV24-1,.,TRBJ2-1,.,TGTGCCACCAGTTCAGACAGACGAGGCAATGAGCAGTTCTTC,CATSSDRRGNEQFF
TRBV7-2,.,TRBJ2-7,.,TGTGCCAGCAGCTTAATAGTCGATGGAGCCTACGAGCAGTACTTC,CASSLIVDGAYEQYF
TRBV3-1/TRBV3-2,TRBD2,TRBJ2-1,.,TGTGCCAGCAGCACCGGGACTAGCGGGGACAACAATGAGCAGTTCTTC,CASSTGTSGDNNEQFF
TRBV3-1/TRBV3-2,TRBD2,TRBJ2-5,.,TGTGCCAGCAGCCAAGTAGGAGCGGGAGGCGGGGAGACCCAGTACTTC,CASSQVGAGGGETQYF
TRBV5-1,TRBD1,TRBJ1-4,.,TGCGCCAGCAGCTTAGGGGACAGCCATAATGAAAAACTGTTTTTT,CASSLGDSHNEKLFF
TRBV10-1,.,TRBJ2-7,.,TGCGCCAGCAGTGGGACCTCTGGGGGGGAGCAGTACTTC,CASSGTSGGEQYF
TRBV20-1,TRBD1,TRBJ2-6,.,TGCAGTGCTAGTAGACGGGACAGGGGACAACCCTCTGGGGCCAACGTCCTGACTTTC,CSASRRDRGQPSGANVLTF
TRBV5-1,TRBD1,TRBJ1-1,.,TGCGCCAGCAGCTCGACGGACAGGGTGAACACTGAAGCTTTCTTT,CASSSTDRVNTEAFF
TRBV24-1,.,TRBJ1-1,.,TGTGCCACCTCTAAGCGGTCGGGCACTGAAGCTTTCTTT,CATSKRSGTEAFF
TRBV27,.,TRBJ2-3,.,TGTGCCAGCAGTCCGCTCGGACGGGATAGTAGCACAGATACGCAGTATTTT,CASSPLGRDSSTDTQYF
TRBV3-1/TRBV3-2,.,TRBJ2-7,.,TGTGCCAGCAGCCAAGATGCCCTAGCTTACGAGCAGTACTTC,CASSQDALAYEQYF
TRBV28,.,TRBJ2-1,.,TGTGCCAGCATCACTGGGGGGGCGGTAACCTACAATGAGCAGTTCTTC,CASITGGAVTYNEQFF
TRBV10-3,TRBD1,TRBJ1-2,.,TGTGCCATCAGTGAGACGGGACAGGGTGAATATGGCTACACCTTC,CAISETGQGEYGYTF
TRBV5-1,TRBD1,TRBJ2-7,few,TGCGCCAGCAGCAGGACAGGGGGCGGCTACGAGCAGTACTTC,CASSRTGGGYEQYF
TRBV11-3,.,TRBJ2-3,.,TGTGCCAGCAGCCCGGGCAGGGATGAAGATACGCAGTATTTT,CASSPGRDEDTQYF
TRBV30,TRBD1,TRBJ2-7,.,TGTGCCTGGGGGACAGGGTCGGTCGAGCAGTACTTC,CAWGTGSVEQYF